This is a list of T cell receptor beta chains from one sample in a study of blood T cells in healthy people across ages. TCRdb re-called the 5' RACE reads with MiXCR, one entry per CDR3 protein. This sample yields roughly 900,000 distinct CDR3 sequences, of which 29% are seen a single time; about 18% belongs to the top ten. Sequencing used blood. Receptors originate from an elderly woman in good health. Both conserved end residues are part of each CDR3. D genes are given only for firm matches.

len	v_gene	j_gene	d_gene	CDR3aa
11	TRBV28	TRBJ1-4	-	CASSPQEKLFF
14	TRBV9	TRBJ1-2	-	CASSVERVGCGYTF
13	TRBV6-1	TRBJ1-2	-	CATYPRFNYGYTF
13	TRBV15	TRBJ2-3	-	CATSRSDADTQYF
15	TRBV5-4	TRBJ1-4	-	CASSEAGTENEKLFF
17	TRBV4-3	TRBJ2-1	TRBD2	CASSQDHGRGDLNEQFF
17	TRBV7-2	TRBJ2-3	TRBD2	CASSLWGTSGGTDTQYF
14	TRBV7-2	TRBJ1-5	TRBD1	CASSYRQGSTPQHF
15	TRBV7-2	TRBJ1-3	-	CASSLAGSGGNTIYF
17	TRBV30	TRBJ2-1	TRBD2	CAWSGGTSGGVFNEQFF
16	TRBV6-2/TRBV6-3	TRBJ2-4	-	CASSYVAGEAKNIQYF
17	TRBV7-2	TRBJ1-3	-	CASSLKSGGGAGNTIYF